A selection of T cell receptor beta chains follows, all from one sample in a study of naive and memory T cell subsets. From the 5' RACE reads, TCRdb called clonotypes with MiXCR, one entry per CDR3 protein. The sample includes tens of thousands of distinct CDR3 sequences, 20% to 25% of them seen just once. The receptor source for this set is a female donor in good health. CDR3s include the opening cysteine and the closing phenylalanine or tryptophan. The D gene is left open where the match is weak. Not all rows give a size; the values are once, few, many and, for expanded clones, a class.

J gene	V gene	D gene	clone size	CDR3 protein	CDR3 DNA
TRBJ1-2	TRBV29-1	-	-	CSVEKGTNYGYTF	TGCAGCGTTGAAAAGGGGACCAACTATGGCTACACCTTC
TRBJ2-6	TRBV29-1	TRBD2	many	CSVEGGTGANVLTF	TGCAGCGTTGAGGGGGGGACTGGGGCCAACGTCCTGACTTTC
TRBJ2-5	TRBV27	-	many	CASSHGRNPQNF	TGTGCCAGCAGTCACGGACGGAACCCCCAAAACTTC
TRBJ2-7	TRBV20-1	-	-	CSARDHTGLSYEQYF	TGCAGTGCTAGAGATCACACGGGATTATCCTACGAGCAGTACTTC
TRBJ2-3	TRBV27	-	medium-sized	CASTGADTQYF	TGTGCCAGCACCGGGGCAGATACGCAGTATTTT
TRBJ1-1	TRBV6-1	-	medium-sized	CASSGWAGRTEAFF	TGTGCCAGCAGTGGTTGGGCAGGACGGACTGAAGCTTTCTTT
TRBJ1-2	TRBV5-1	TRBD1	-	CASSPKTQGDGYTF	TGCGCCAGCAGCCCCAAAACACAGGGGGATGGCTACACCTTC
TRBJ2-5	TRBV14	-	medium-sized	CASSRPGTQRGETQYF	TGTGCCAGCAGCCGTCCCGGGACTCAAAGGGGGGAGACCCAGTACTTC
TRBJ1-3	TRBV30	-	medium-sized	CAWPVVRFVGNTIYF	TGTGCCTGGCCCGTGGTCCGCTTCGTTGGAAACACCATATATTTT
TRBJ2-7	TRBV7-9	TRBD2	-	CASSLTSGPTEQYF	TGTGCCAGCAGCTTAACTAGCGGGCCTACAGAGCAGTACTTC
TRBJ1-1	TRBV6-5	-	-	CASSLRDNLIGAEAFF	TGTGCCAGCAGTTTAAGGGACAATCTCATTGGGGCTGAAGCTTTCTTT
TRBJ2-1	TRBV20-1	TRBD2	-	CSARGTSGRGEQFF	TGCAGTGCTAGAGGGACTAGCGGGAGAGGTGAGCAGTTCTTC
TRBJ2-1	TRBV4-3	TRBD1	-	CASSQGDSYNEQFF	TGCGCCAGCAGCCAGGGGGACAGTTACAATGAGCAGTTCTTC
TRBJ2-2	TRBV6-5	-	-	CASSYLPGFPTGELFF	TGTGCCAGCAGTTACCTACCTGGGTTCCCCACCGGGGAGCTGTTTTTT
TRBJ2-3	TRBV20-1	TRBD2	many	CSADPGLATDTQYF	TGCAGTGCGGATCCGGGACTAGCGACAGATACGCAGTATTTT
TRBJ2-5	TRBV29-1	-	medium-sized	CSVRQSQETQYF	TGCAGCGTTCGCCAGAGCCAAGAGACCCAGTACTTC
TRBJ2-1	TRBV7-2	-	few	CASSPRRADEDEQFF	TGTGCCAGCAGCCCCCGCAGGGCGGACGAGGATGAGCAGTTCTTC
TRBJ2-7	TRBV20-1	-	few	CSARGPSYEQYF	TGCAGTGCTAGGGGGCCTTCCTACGAGCAGTACTTC
TRBJ2-1	TRBV24-1	-	-	CATSDPRGYNEQFF	TGTGCCACCAGTGACCCCAGGGGTTACAATGAGCAGTTCTTC
TRBJ2-1	TRBV10-3	TRBD1	-	CAISRTGTETHSNEQFF	TGTGCCATCAGTCGAACCGGGACAGAGACACACTCCAATGAGCAGTTCTTC
TRBJ2-1	TRBV7-9	TRBD2	-	CASSLGITSGRDEQFF	TGTGCCAGCAGCTTAGGTATCACTAGCGGGAGAGATGAGCAGTTCTTC
TRBJ1-1	TRBV5-6	-	-	CASSLTGVHTEAFF	TGTGCCAGCAGCTTGACGGGTGTACACACTGAAGCTTTCTTT
TRBJ2-2	TRBV6-5	-	many	CASSLLQGIRGELFF	TGTGCCAGCAGCCTACTACAGGGAATCAGGGGGGAGCTGTTTTTT
TRBJ2-2	TRBV29-1	TRBD1	-	CSTGTATGELFF	TGCAGCACTGGGACAGCCACCGGGGAGCTGTTTTTT
TRBJ1-1	TRBV29-1	-	-	CSAKTGANTEAFF	TGCAGCGCTAAGACAGGAGCGAACACTGAAGCTTTCTTT
TRBJ1-5	TRBV6-5	TRBD1	-	CASRTGDGNQPQHF	TGTGCCAGCCGGACAGGGGACGGCAATCAGCCCCAGCATTTT
TRBJ2-7	TRBV6-6	TRBD2	few	CASSPRTSRYEQYF	TGTGCCAGCAGCCCGCGGACTAGCAGATACGAGCAGTACTTC
TRBJ2-1	TRBV6-5	TRBD1	few	CASSSGQGAWNEQFF	TGTGCCAGCAGTTCCGGACAGGGGGCTTGGAATGAGCAGTTCTTC
TRBJ2-1	TRBV29-1	-	many	CSVEDAGFFYNEQFF	TGCAGCGTTGAAGACGCAGGGTTCTTCTACAATGAGCAGTTCTTC
TRBJ2-7	TRBV11-2	TRBD2	many	CASSPRTSGNSYEQYF	TGTGCCAGCAGCCCCCGGACTAGCGGCAACTCCTACGAGCAGTACTTC
TRBJ2-7	TRBV20-1	-	-	CSAKDANRGYF	TGCAGTGCCAAGGACGCAAACCGAGGGTACTTC
TRBJ2-5	TRBV20-1	TRBD2	few	CSATSAETQYF	TGCAGTGCGACTAGCGCAGAGACCCAGTACTTC
TRBJ1-1	TRBV6-2/TRBV6-3	-	medium-sized	CASGGVRIDDTEAFF	TGTGCCAGCGGGGGGGTCCGGATAGACGACACTGAAGCTTTCTTT
TRBJ1-1	TRBV29-1	-	-	CSVEQVRDTEAFF	TGCAGCGTAGAACAGGTGAGGGACACTGAAGCTTTCTTT
TRBJ1-1	TRBV7-2	-	many	CASSLDTGTHTEAFF	TGTGCCAGCAGCTTAGATACAGGAACCCACACTGAAGCTTTCTTT
TRBJ1-2	TRBV20-1	-	many	CSAAGDYGYTF	TGCAGTGCTGCAGGTGACTATGGCTACACCTTC
TRBJ2-6	TRBV5-1	-	few	CASSSFLGNSGANVLTF	TGCGCCAGCAGCTCCTTCCTCGGCAACTCTGGGGCCAACGTCCTGACTTTC
TRBJ2-5	TRBV6-5	-	many	CASRPQGWETQYF	TGTGCCAGCCGGCCCCAGGGTTGGGAGACCCAGTACTTC
TRBJ1-1	TRBV29-1	TRBD1	few	CSVIRRGLSEAFF	TGCAGCGTAATTCGCAGGGGGCTTTCTGAAGCTTTCTTT
TRBJ2-3	TRBV29-1	TRBD1	-	CSVEVGQGFSSSTDTQYF	TGCAGCGTTGAAGTGGGACAGGGTTTTTCCTCGAGCACAGATACGCAGTATTTT
TRBJ2-3	TRBV20-1	TRBD2	-	CSAHTSGRSDTQYF	TGCAGTGCTCACACTAGCGGGAGATCAGATACGCAGTATTTT
TRBJ2-5	TRBV27	-	medium-sized	CASKRRGAQETQYF	TGTGCCAGCAAACGTAGGGGGGCGCAGGAGACCCAGTACTTC
TRBJ2-2	TRBV6-6	TRBD2	medium-sized	CASSIAGADTGELFF	TGTGCCAGCAGTATAGCGGGGGCGGACACCGGGGAGCTGTTTTTT
TRBJ2-2	TRBV10-2	TRBD2	-	CASSRLAGTGELFF	TGCGCCAGCAGTCGACTAGCGGGCACCGGGGAGCTGTTTTTT
TRBJ2-7	TRBV29-1	TRBD1	many	CSVGTGVMYEQYF	TGCAGCGTTGGGACAGGGGTCATGTACGAGCAGTACTTC
TRBJ1-6	TRBV20-1	TRBD1	many	CSASPGTANSPLHF	TGCAGTGCTAGCCCCGGGACAGCGAATTCACCCCTCCACTTT
TRBJ1-2	TRBV7-6	TRBD1	many	CASSPGTGGPGGYTF	TGTGCCAGCAGCCCGGGAACAGGGGGGCCGGGGGGCTACACCTTC
TRBJ2-2	TRBV29-1	TRBD1	-	CSSQGSTGELFF	TGCAGCTCACAGGGGAGCACCGGGGAGCTGTTTTTT
TRBJ2-2	TRBV6-6	TRBD1	-	CASTPSGTGGNTGELFF	TGTGCCAGCACTCCCTCCGGGACAGGGGGCAACACCGGGGAGCTGTTTTTT
TRBJ2-7	TRBV20-1	-	-	CSARDRKLPRSYEQYF	TGCAGTGCTAGAGATCGAAAACTACCCAGGTCCTACGAGCAGTACTTC
TRBJ1-4	TRBV7-6	-	-	CASSLGPNEKLFF	TGTGCCAGCAGCTTAGGTCCGAATGAAAAACTGTTTTTT
TRBJ1-2	TRBV5-1	TRBD1	many	CASSPWGQGAIYGYTF	TGCGCCAGCAGCCCCTGGGGACAGGGGGCAATCTATGGCTACACCTTC
TRBJ2-1	TRBV10-3	-	-	CAISESGYEQFF	TGTGCCATCAGTGAGTCGGGCTATGAGCAGTTCTTC
TRBJ2-5	TRBV10-3	-	-	CAISDSGQETQYF	TGTGCCATCAGTGACAGTGGCCAAGAGACCCAGTACTTC
TRBJ2-7	TRBV29-1	TRBD1	many	CSVEVTGVREQYF	TGCAGCGTTGAAGTGACAGGGGTTAGGGAGCAGTACTTC
TRBJ2-7	TRBV20-1	-	-	CSARSDYEQYF	TGCAGTGCTAGATCCGACTACGAGCAGTACTTC
TRBJ2-1	TRBV20-1	TRBD2	-	CSARDKGRGAYYNEQFF	TGCAGTGCTAGAGATAAGGGGCGGGGGGCTTATTACAATGAGCAGTTCTTC
TRBJ1-5	TRBV6-2/TRBV6-3	-	medium-sized	CASRRDTFSNQPQHF	TGTGCCAGCAGGAGGGACACCTTTAGCAATCAGCCCCAGCATTTT
TRBJ2-7	TRBV20-1	-	many	CSARVAFSSYEQYF	TGCAGTGCTAGAGTTGCGTTTAGCTCCTACGAGCAGTACTTC